Below, 25 T cell receptor beta chains from the same sample are listed, as sequenced in a study of blood T cell repertoires in COVID-19. Sequenced by immunoSEQ multiplex PCR; TCRdb stores in-frame clones only, minus some. The sample consists of about 130,000 clones, around nine tenths of them appearing once. The sequencing input was peripheral blood. The receptors derive from a woman between 65 and 79 years old with COVID-19, enrolled during active disease.

The chain combines TRBV6-5 with TRBJ1-6; D not certain. Trimming cost V 2 bases and J 10 bases, with 6 bases left between them. In germline, CDR1 is MNHEY, CDR2 SVGAGI. This CDR3 region has 12 residues. CDR3 coding DNA: TGTGCCAGCAGTTACCCCTCCTCACCCCTCCACTTT. Its protein is CASSYPSSPLHF.

The gene calls are TRBV28 and TRBJ2-5; TRBD1 might be the D (5 bases). Germline CDR1 is MDHEN and CDR2 is SYDVKM. Trimming shortened V by 7 bases and J by 6 bases, and 15 bases separated the two germline ends. There are 13 residues in the CDR3. The CDR3 protein is CASMTPGPKTQYF. CDR3 in DNA: TGTGCCAGCATGACGCCAGGGCCGAAGACCCAGTACTTC.

The chain has TRBV5-1 and TRBJ1-2; possibly TRBD1 for D (6 bases). Germline CDR1 SGHRS, CDR2 YFSETQ. The CDR3 covers 14 residues. Trimming took 4 bases from V and 1 from J, leaving 11 bases between them. CDR3 DNA sequence: TGCGCCAGCAGCCCGAACAGGGATAACTATGGCTACACCTTC. Translating it yields CASSPNRDNYGYTF. The full variable domain, its missing parts supplied by reference TRBV5-1 and TRBJ1-2, is KAGVTQTPRYLIKTRGQQVTLSCSPISGHRSVSWYQQTPGQGLQFLFEYFSETQRNKGNFPGRFSGRQFSNSRSEMNVSTLELGDSALYLCASSPNRDNYGYTFGSGTRLTVV.

The chain has TRBV6-4 and TRBJ1-1; D call uncertain. Trimming left V 4 bases short and J 0 bases short, with 12 bases between. Germline assignment: CDR1 MRHNA and CDR2 SNTAGT. The length of the CDR3 is 15 residues. This CDR3 reads CASSARAGMNTEAFF. CDR3 in DNA: TGTGCCAGCAGTGCGCGGGCAGGCATGAACACTGAAGCTTTCTTT.

In DNA, the CDR3 is TGTGCCAGCTCACCGATGGCCAACACTGAAGCTTTCTTT. Residues: CASSPMANTEAFF. The chain employs TRBV18 and TRBJ1-1; D is uncertain. CDR3 size: 13 residues. Germline assignment: CDR1 KGHSH and CDR2 LQKENI. V gave up 3 bases and J gave up 2 bases, with 7 bases separating them.

The chain employs TRBV9 and TRBJ2-1; 10 bases agree with TRBD2. Germline V gene data show CDR1 as SGDLS and CDR2 as YYNGEE. The junction had 4 bases not matched to a gene; V was cut back by 0 bases and J by 7 bases. There are 15 residues in the CDR3. The CDR3 region is CASSVGSGGLNEQFF. For the CDR3, the DNA is TGTGCCAGCAGCGTAGGTAGCGGGGGGCTTAATGAGCAGTTCTTC.

V gene TRBV7-8 combines with J gene TRBJ2-5; no firm D call. V was pared by 5 bases and J by 2 bases, with 9 bases between. The germline gives CDR1 SGHVS, CDR2 FQNEAQ. The CDR3 runs to 13 residues. Written as DNA, the CDR3 is TGTGCCAGCAGCCACCGGTCTCAAGAGACCCAGTACTTC. It encodes CASSHRSQETQYF.

The gene calls are TRBV27 and TRBJ1-6; TRBD1 aligns across 9 bases. The CDR3 consists of 14 residues. With 2 bases clipped from V and 9 bases from J, the junction kept 2 bases outside the gene matches. Per the germline V gene, CDR1 is MNHEY and CDR2 is SMNVEV (reference sequence). CDR3 amino acids: CASSLGTGRSPLHF. The CDR3 nucleotides read TGTGCCAGCAGTTTAGGGACAGGGCGTTCACCCCTCCACTTT.

V is TRBV28 and J is TRBJ2-3; a weak D match, TRBD2 (5 bases). CDR3 size: 14 residues. V was shortened by 7 bases and J by 1 base, with 12 bases between the two germline ends. Germline V gives CDR1 MDHEN, CDR2 SYDVKM. CDR3 amino acids: CASKVSGGTDTQYF. As DNA, the CDR3 is TGTGCCAGCAAGGTCAGCGGAGGCACAGATACGCAGTATTTT.

The chain has TRBV2 and TRBJ1-6; the match to TRBD1 covers 10 bases. Germline values: CDR1 SNHLY, CDR2 FYNNEI. V lost 6 bases to trimming and J lost 4 bases; unmatched junction nucleotides: 6. The CDR3 sequence is 16 residues long. This CDR3 reads CASSQRQGAYNSPLHF. CDR3 in DNA: TGTGCCAGCAGCCAACGACAGGGGGCGTATAATTCACCCCTCCACTTT.

This rearrangement joins TRBV18 to TRBJ1-6; a weak D match, TRBD1 (6 bases). Germline-derived CDR1 and CDR2 are KGHSH and LQKENI. Trimming removed 6 bases from V and 3 bases from J, with 12 bases in between. The CDR3 is 15 amino acids. CDR3 nucleotide sequence: TGTGCCAGCTCGTTTTCGGACAGCTATAATTCACCCCTCCACTTT. It codes for CASSFSDSYNSPLHF.

V and J are TRBV24-1 and TRBJ2-5, with TRBD1 identical over 7 bases. The V and J ends lost 4 bases and 5 bases, in that order; junction bases with no gene match: 9. This CDR3 is built from 15 residues. Per germline, CDR1 KGHDR and CDR2 SFDVKD. The CDR3 region has the DNA TGTGCCACCAGTGACCCGGGTCAGGGGGTGGAGACCCAGTACTTC. Translating it yields CATSDPGQGVETQYF.

In this sample, this clone turned up once. One junction end does not reproduce the germline sequence, and a read error may be involved. The chain couples TRBV19 to TRBJ1-1; D gene ambiguous. Germline V gene sequence: CDR1 LNHDA, CDR2 SQIVND (reference sequence). This CDR3 contains 14 residues. The CDR3 coding sequence is TGTGCCAATAGTAATGCGGCGGCGAACACTGAAGCTTTCTTT. Protein sequence: CANSNAAANTEAFF.

This chain uses TRBV27 with TRBJ2-1, with D tentatively TRBD1 (5 bases). The length of the CDR3 is 15 residues. CDR1 and CDR2 (germline): MNHEY, SMNVEV (reference sequence). V was cut by 4 bases and J by 4 bases, with 14 bases left in between. DNA for the CDR3: TGTGCCAGCAGTTCCTCAGGGTTCCCTTACAATGAGCAGTTCTTC. Translation gives CASSSSGFPYNEQFF.

V usage is TRBV3-1 (or the pseudogene TRBV3-2) and J usage is TRBJ1-1, with TRBD1 identical over 8 bases. The junction had 7 bases not matched to a gene; V was cut back by 5 bases and J by 2 bases. The CDR3 spans 15 residues. Looked up from germline, CDR1 is LGHDT and CDR2 is YNNKEL (reference sequence). CDR3 coding DNA: TGTGCCAGCAGCACCCGGACAGGGCGCAACACTGAAGCTTTCTTT. Its translation: CASSTRTGRNTEAFF.

The rearrangement joins TRBV24-1 to TRBJ2-5; D may be TRBD2 (7 bases). Trimming removed 3 bases from V and 2 bases from J, with 12 bases in between. CDR3 length: 15 amino acids. Germline V CDR1 and CDR2: KGHDR, SFDVKD. CDR3 residues: CATSDKGGMQETQYF. The CDR3 DNA is TGTGCCACCAGTGATAAGGGGGGGATGCAAGAGACCCAGTACTTC.

The V gene is TRBV5-6, the J gene TRBJ1-5; TRBD1 matches 7 bases. The CDR3 sequence is 15 residues long. Germline V lookup: CDR1 SGHDT, CDR2 YYEEEE. The V segment lost 4 bases and the J segment 2 bases; nucleotides outside the gene matches: 6. The CDR3 sequence is CASSLRGSGNQPQHF. In DNA, the CDR3 is TGTGCCAGCAGCCTCAGGGGGTCAGGCAATCAGCCCCAGCATTTT.

The rearrangement joins TRBV7-9 to TRBJ2-2; 8 positions agree with TRBD1. V trimming: 11 bases; J trimming: 1 base; junction bases outside the gene matches: 15. Germline CDR1 is SEHNR and CDR2 is FQNEAQ (reference sequence). The CDR3 contains 17 residues. The CDR3 sequence is CAAPTTGAPVNTGELFF. Written as DNA, the CDR3 is TGTGCCGCCCCAACGACAGGGGCCCCAGTGAACACCGGGGAGCTGTTTTTT.

The chain recombines TRBV11-2 with TRBJ2-2, with 8 bases fitting TRBD1. The germline gives CDR1 SGHAT, CDR2 FQNNGV. This CDR3 spans 14 amino acids. V lost 3 bases, J lost 13 bases, and 10 bases stayed unmatched. CDR3: CASSLDRVGEGLFF. The CDR3 DNA reads as TGTGCCAGCAGCTTGGACAGGGTCGGGGAAGGGCTGTTTTTT.

The chain employs TRBV30 and TRBJ1-6; the match to TRBD1 covers 8 bases. Germline CDR1 is GTSNPN and CDR2 is SVGIG (reference sequence). V gave up 8 bases and J gave up 7 bases; unmatched junction bases: 7. This CDR3 has 13 amino acids. Here the CDR3 DNA reads TGTGCCGGGGGACAGGCTTACAATTCACCCCTCCACTTT. This encodes CAGGQAYNSPLHF.

The chain links TRBV6-4 to TRBJ1-5; 7 bases fit TRBD1. The CDR3 extends over 19 amino acids. J lost 0 bases, V lost 1 base, and 12 bases had no gene match. The germline gives CDR1 MRHNA, CDR2 SNTAGT. CDR3 sequence (DNA): TGTGCCAGCAGTGACTGGAAGGACAGGAGGGGTCCTAGCAATCAGCCCCAGCATTTT. This sequence encodes CASSDWKDRRGPSNQPQHF.

This sequence joins TRBV15 and TRBJ2-5, with TRBD2 matching 11 bases. Germline CDR1 LNHNV, CDR2 YYDKDF (reference sequence). V gave up 3 bases and J gave up 1 base; unmatched junction bases: 7. The CDR3 runs 17 residues. CDR3 loop: CATSRETSGGLQETQYF. In nucleotides, the CDR3 is TGTGCCACCAGCAGGGAAACTAGCGGGGGACTCCAAGAGACCCAGTACTTC.

This chain joins TRBV27 and TRBJ2-3; D call uncertain. The germline V gene has CDR1 MNHEY and CDR2 SMNVEV (reference sequence). CDR3 length: 13 residues. V lost 4 bases to trimming and J lost 4 bases, with 9 bases between them. The chain's CDR3 is CASSWPSADTQYF. The CDR3 DNA follows: TGTGCCAGCAGTTGGCCATCAGCAGATACGCAGTATTTT.

The V and J genes are TRBV5-8 and TRBJ1-5, with D possibly matching TRBD1 (6 bases). In germline, CDR1 is SGHTS, CDR2 YDEGEE. V shed 4 bases and J shed 0 bases, with 20 bases lying between them. This CDR3 has 18 residues. The CDR3, as DNA: TGTGCCAGCAGCCAACTTCTTGGACAGCGGAATAGCAATCAGCCCCAGCATTTT. This encodes CASSQLLGQRNSNQPQHF.

CDR3 sequence: CASRGTGETNEKLFF. The CDR3 DNA reads TGTGCCAGCAGGGGGACAGGGGAGACTAATGAAAAACTGTTTTTT. This sequence joins TRBV28 and TRBJ1-4; the match to TRBD1 covers 10 bases. There are 15 residues in the CDR3. The V segment lost 6 bases and the J segment 2 bases; nucleotides outside the gene matches: 3. Germline-derived CDR1 and CDR2 are MDHEN and SYDVKM. Supplemented by reference TRBV28 and TRBJ1-4, the full variable domain reads DVKVTQSSRYLVKRTGEKVFLECVQDMDHENMFWYRQDPGLGLRLIYFSYDVKMKEKGDIPEGYSVSREKKERFSLILESASTNQTSMYLCASRGTGETNEKLFFGSGTQLSVL.